This TCR beta chain was observed in a study of T cells after yellow fever vaccination. The wider study: Preparation used SMART-Seq v4 Ultra Low Input for the low-cell-number fractions.

The CDR3 has 14 residues. Trimming took 5 bases from V and 2 from J, leaving 10 bases between them. Germline V gene lookup returns CDR1 SNHLY and CDR2 FYNNEI. TCRdb re-called the 5' RACE reads through MiXCR, storing one row per CDR3 protein. Found here are about 350,000 distinct CDR3 sequences, less than 9.5% of them singletons; the top ten hold approximately 18%. The source was PBMCs, collected 35 to 50 days after the first yellow fever vaccination. The TCR sequence derives from a man between 18 and 29 years old who received the YFV17D yellow fever vaccine. This rearrangement joins TRBV2 to TRBJ1-5, with a possible D match to TRBD1 (6 bases). CDR3 coding DNA: TGTGCCAGCAGTACAGGGTACGGCAATCAGCCCCAGCATTTT. This codes for CASSTGYGNQPQHF.